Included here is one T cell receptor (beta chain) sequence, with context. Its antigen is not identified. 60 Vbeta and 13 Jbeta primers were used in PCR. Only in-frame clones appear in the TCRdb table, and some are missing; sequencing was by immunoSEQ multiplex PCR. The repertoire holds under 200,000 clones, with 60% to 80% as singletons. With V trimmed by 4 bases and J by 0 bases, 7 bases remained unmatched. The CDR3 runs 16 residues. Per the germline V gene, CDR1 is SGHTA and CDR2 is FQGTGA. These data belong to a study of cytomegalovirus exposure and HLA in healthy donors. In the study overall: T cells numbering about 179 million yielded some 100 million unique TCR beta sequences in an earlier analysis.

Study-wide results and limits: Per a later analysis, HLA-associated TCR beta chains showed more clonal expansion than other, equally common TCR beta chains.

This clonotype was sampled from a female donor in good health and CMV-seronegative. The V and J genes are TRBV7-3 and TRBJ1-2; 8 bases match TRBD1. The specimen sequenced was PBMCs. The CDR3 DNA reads TGTGCCAGCAGCTCCCGGACAGGGTCAGCTAACTATGGCTACACCTTC. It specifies CASSSRTGSANYGYTF.